This T cell receptor beta chain was profiled in a study of human T cells and chemical hapten exposure (TCRdb year 2021). Looking at the study overall: For sensitization, 2% DPC in acetone was applied to a roughly 2 cm by roughly 2 cm area of upper inner arm skin. Patch testing was performed on the upper back with Finn chambers containing 0.01% DPC, and the patch tests were scored after 6 days according to International Contact Dermatitis Research Group standards. The mostly female patient cohort included alopecia areata with under or over 50% scalp involvement, alopecia totalis and alopecia universalis. Patients additionally received weekly therapeutic DPC doses to the scalp throughout the roughly 25-week study period. Around 30 alopecia patients provided blood for TCR sequencing at one to four time points (pre-sensitization, 2, 6 and 24 weeks). The libraries were sequenced as a pool, and the TCR yield per sample differed mostly because of small variations in library volumes within the pool. The study tracked peripheral blood TCR repertoire changes in vivo during primary and secondary sensitization to the hapten diphenylcyclopropenone (DPC) in alopecia patients. Blood samples were taken from patients before sensitization (week 0) and then at 2, 6 and about 24 weeks after DPC sensitization. The paper's findings and limits, for the study overall: Compared with pre-sensitization or healthy control sets, expanded TCRs formed significantly more large CDR3 similarity clusters, which is consistent with antigen-driven responses. DPC sensitization did not change the number of TCRs with a frequency above 1 in 1000, and there was no evidence of changes in global repertoire structure. Because all patients had alopecia, a presumed autoimmune disease, the immune response of the patients might differ from that of healthy individuals. Repeated subsampling changed both the strength of the expansion versus patch-test correlation and the threshold at which the correlation became significant. Patch test score was positively correlated with the number of PT1 expanded TCRs, with significance at thresholds 8, 16 and 32 but not at 4.

The library was prepared using RACE. Sequencing was performed on a NextSeq 500. Library preparation attached unique molecular identifiers to individual cDNA molecules for quantitative, reproducible TCR counting. From each blood RNA sample, both TCR alpha and TCR beta chains were sequenced. Concerning the study's data processing: Samples had a median of approximately 96,000 TCRs, with a range from roughly 23,224 to 700,000. V, J and CDR3 annotation of the TCR reads was carried out using the Decombinator software suite. For PS versus PT1 abundance plots, all samples were subsampled to the same number of TCRs (28,000). TCRs were defined as expanded if absent before sensitization and observed at least eight times at the 2-week time point. Using fastp at Q25 and MiXCR, TCRdb reprocessed the public reads and kept productive beta chains. One record per CDR3 amino acid sequence lists the most common genes and DNA. Here the V and J calls rest on TCRdb's processing, not on the authors' analysis. In all, the sample holds 150,000 to 200,000 distinct CDR3 sequences, and 13% to 15% of those were seen once. The top ten constitute 1.5% to 2% of the sample.

About this clonotype itself: Its specific antigen is unknown. Base qualities were left out, and no much larger clone turns up one base away.

Sample time point, as interpreted from the label and publication: patch test 1, 2 weeks after DPC sensitization. Interpreted using the paper, the treatment or condition label stands for: therapeutic diphenylcyclopropenone sensitization with weekly scalp DPC. At every patch-test visit, the blood draw took place before the patch test was put on. Eligible patients were aged 18 to 70, diagnosed with alopecia, deemed suitable for DPC therapy, and excluded if pregnant. Total RNA was extracted from unfractionated whole blood collected in Tempus Blood RNA tubes. Sequenced here: whole blood, sampled in connection with sensitization to the hapten diphenylcyclopropenone (DPC). The sequence derives from a woman aged 25 to 39 with alopecia areata. Some clones in this sample may be carry-over from other donors' samples.

The sequenced DNA: TGCGCCAGCAGCCTTCAGGGTGTGGCCGGGGAGCTGTTTTTT. Its product reads: CASSLQGVAGELFF. The sequence is built from TRBV4-1 and TRBJ2-2, with a weak D call of TRBD1 (5 bases match). Looking up the germline V gene yields CDR1 MGHRA and CDR2 YSYEKL. Inclusive of the bounding cysteine and phenylalanine, the CDR3 is 14 residues long. Only the CDR3 part of the read is kept: 42 bases, read in frame from the first base. The V and J ends are trimmed by 4 bases and 6 bases, leaving 12 bases between them.